The 32 T cell receptor beta chains below were found in one sample sequenced in a study of OX40 agonist ivuxolimab in advanced cancers. Data came from immunoSEQ multiplex PCR; TCRdb stores just in-frame clones and leaves some out. The sample records about 26,000 clones, more than 75% being singletons. Sequenced material: CD4+ or CD8+ T cells sorted from blood, taken in a trial of the OX40 agonist ivuxolimab. These receptors were taken from an adult with an advanced solid tumor such as melanoma, head and neck, liver or kidney cancer.

This chain links TRBV29-1 with TRBJ1-1; no firm D call. The CDR3 is 14 amino acids. The germline V gene has CDR1 SQVTM and CDR2 ANQGSEA. The germline V and J ends were trimmed by 5 bases and 0 bases, with 13 bases remaining between them. The CDR3 loop reads CSVYIFSVNTEAFF. The DNA of the CDR3 is TGCAGCGTTTATATTTTCAGTGTGAACACTGAAGCTTTCTTT.

The rearrangement links TRBV19 to TRBJ2-3, with 7 bases fitting TRBD1. This CDR3 region has 14 residues. Per germline, CDR1 LNHDA and CDR2 SQIVND (reference sequence). Germline trimming cut 10 bases from V and 0 bases from J; bases unmatched to any gene: 7. This CDR3 reads CATKGASSTDTQYF. The CDR3, as DNA: TGTGCCACGAAGGGGGCAAGTAGCACAGATACGCAGTATTTT. Filled out from reference TRBV19 and TRBJ2-3, the complete variable domain reads DGGITQSPKYLFRKEGQNVTLSCEQNLNHDAMYWYRQDPGQGLRLIYYSQIVNDFQKGDIAEGYSVSREKKESFPLTVTSAQKNPTAFYLCATKGASSTDTQYFGPGTRLTVL.

The rearrangement links TRBV7-5 to TRBJ2-7; the table's D gene call, TRBD2, was not cross checked with the DNA. TRBV7-5 is an annotated pseudogene. The CDR3 contains 15 residues. The CDR3 sequence: CASSLYPGTDYEQYF. DNA for the CDR3: TGTGCCAGCAGCTTATATCCAGGGACTGACTACGAGCAGTACTTC.

This chain uses TRBV6-1 with TRBJ1-1, with D possibly matching TRBD1 (5 bases). The CDR3 is 13 residues long. Trimming removed 2 bases at V and 4 bases at J, with 8 bases between. CDR1 is MNHNS, CDR2 SASEGT, per germline. CDR3: CASSEWGSTEAFF. CDR3 bases: TGTGCCAGCAGTGAATGGGGGAGCACTGAAGCTTTCTTT.

This chain links TRBV27 with TRBJ2-3; TRBD2 matches at 8 bases. Per the germline V gene, CDR1 is MNHEY and CDR2 is SMNVEV (reference sequence). The CDR3 spans 15 residues. V lost 0 bases to trimming and J lost 5 bases; unmatched junction nucleotides: 4. CDR3 nucleotide sequence: TGTGCCAGCAGTTTATCGGTAGCGGGGATAGATACGCAGTATTTT. This sequence encodes CASSLSVAGIDTQYF.

This chain connects TRBV13 to TRBJ2-3, with D unresolved. Trimming took off 4 bases at V and 2 bases at J, with 19 bases between the two ends. CDR3 size: 17 residues. Germline V gene data show CDR1 as PRHDT and CDR2 as FYEKMQ (reference sequence). Here the CDR3 DNA reads TGTGCCAGCAGCTCTAACCTTGAGGTGGCAGACACAGATACGCAGTATTTT. Amino acid sequence: CASSSNLEVADTDTQYF.

V usage is TRBV11-2 and J usage is TRBJ1-2; D gene uncertain. There are 14 residues in the CDR3. From germline, CDR1 is SGHAT and CDR2 FQNNGV. The germline V and J ends were trimmed by 1 base and 4 bases, with 10 bases remaining between them. The CDR3 region is CASSLGGTSYGYTF. The DNA for the CDR3 is TGTGCCAGCAGCTTAGGTGGCACATCCTATGGCTACACCTTC.

The chain combines TRBV2 with TRBJ2-3, with 8 bases lining up with TRBD1. Germline CDR1 SNHLY, CDR2 FYNNEI. With 8 bases clipped from V and 2 bases from J, the junction kept 9 bases outside the gene matches. The CDR3 consists of 15 residues. The CDR3 here is CASPLKGQDTDTQYF. The CDR3 nucleotides are TGTGCCAGCCCTTTAAAGGGACAGGACACAGATACGCAGTATTTT.

The CDR3 region is CASPGGRAANTEAFF. CDR3 DNA: TGTGCCAGTCCAGGGGGGCGTGCCGCGAACACTGAAGCTTTCTTT. The chain carries TRBV6-1 and TRBJ1-1; 7 bases map to TRBD1. V trimming: 9 bases; J trimming: 1 base; junction bases outside the gene matches: 11. Germline V CDR1 and CDR2: MNHNS, SASEGT. The length of the CDR3 is 15 residues.

V usage is TRBV10-1 and J usage is TRBJ2-1; TRBD2 aligns across 14 bases. The germline CDR1 and CDR2 sequences are WNHNN and SYGVQD (reference sequence). The CDR3 loop spans 17 amino acids. After removal of 6 bases from V and 5 bases from J, the junction contained 9 bases not matched to a gene. Written as DNA, the CDR3 is TGCGCCAGCAGCCCCGGGACTAGCGGGGGTATTGACAATGAGCAGTTCTTC. Translating gives CASSPGTSGGIDNEQFF.

The rearrangement links TRBV19 to TRBJ2-7; TRBD2 is a possible D gene (6 bases). Germline CDR1 is LNHDA and CDR2 is SQIVND (reference sequence). The ends were cut back, 7 bases at V and 6 bases at J, with 10 bases in the middle. The CDR3 totals 11 residues. CDR3 protein: CASKGGLEQYF. The CDR3 nucleotides are TGTGCCAGTAAAGGAGGGCTCGAGCAGTACTTC.

This clone was counted between two and nine times. The genes are TRBV27 and TRBJ2-3; 8 nucleotides align to TRBD1. The V gene's germline CDR1 is MNHEY and CDR2 SMNVEV (reference sequence). The CDR3 is 18 residues long. V dropped 8 bases and J dropped 4; count of bases not matched to a gene: 20. The CDR3: CASLSLQGATGTSDTQYF. The CDR3 DNA sequence: TGTGCCAGCCTGAGTTTGCAGGGGGCGACCGGAACCTCAGATACGCAGTATTTT.

Only a few counts were recorded for this clone. Written as DNA, the CDR3 is TGCGCCAGCAGCCCTTCAGGGGCGGGCTATGGCTACACCTTC. Amino acids: CASSPSGAGYGYTF. The chain couples TRBV4-3 to TRBJ1-2, with a tentative D call TRBD1 (6 bases). This CDR3 has 14 amino acids. The ends were cut back, 4 bases at V and 4 bases at J, with 13 bases in the middle. Germline V lookup: CDR1 LGHNA, CDR2 YSLEER.

On this clone itself: A read error may produce the germline difference seen at one junction end. The chain joins TRBV4-1 to TRBJ2-7, with D perhaps given as TRBD1 or TRBD2 (6 bases each). Germline V lookup: CDR1 MGHRA, CDR2 YSYEKL. There are 16 residues in the CDR3. The CDR3 loop is CASSQSAEGVPYEQYF. CDR3 DNA: TGTGCCAGCAGCCAAAGTGCGGAGGGGGTTCCCTACGAGCAGTACTTC.

The genes are TRBV5-6 and TRBJ2-7, with D perhaps assigned TRBD1 or TRBD2 (5 bases each). The CDR3 runs to 13 residues. The germline gives CDR1 SGHDT, CDR2 YYEEEE. V lost 7 bases to trimming and J lost 6 bases, with 17 bases between them. The CDR3 protein is CASRSGTAGEQYF. The CDR3 nucleotides read TGTGCCAGCCGCTCCGGGACCGCCGGCGAGCAGTACTTC.

This clone has a handful of counts. The V and J genes are TRBV10-1 and TRBJ2-7, with D perhaps matching TRBD1 (5 bases). The CDR3 sequence is 12 residues long. V lost 0 bases and J 5 bases, leaving 5 bases between the germline ends. Germline CDR1 and CDR2: WNHNN and SYGVQD (reference sequence). CDR3 sequence: CASSESGHEQYF. CDR3 nucleotides: TGCGCCAGCAGTGAGTCGGGGCACGAGCAGTACTTC.

The chain joins TRBV29-1 to TRBJ2-1; 8 bases are a match to TRBD2. The junction had 16 bases not matched to a gene; V was cut back by 6 bases and J by 0 bases. Germline V gives CDR1 SQVTM, CDR2 ANQGSEA. The CDR3 runs 18 residues. The CDR3 loop is CSVVGPHSGAISYNEQFF. The CDR3 nucleotides are TGCAGCGTCGTAGGTCCCCATAGCGGGGCCATCTCCTACAATGAGCAGTTCTTC.

This clone was detected only a few times. The V and J genes are TRBV20-1 and TRBJ1-1, with 7 bases matching TRBD1. Germline CDR1 DFQATT, CDR2 SNEGSKA (reference sequence). This CDR3 comprises 11 residues. V was clipped by 4 bases and J by 5 bases; unmatched bases: 1. CDR3 nucleotides: TGCAGTGCTACAGGGGGTACTGAAGCTTTCTTT. Translated, it gives CSATGGTEAFF.

J is TRBJ2-3 and V is TRBV6-4; a possible D gene is TRBD2 (6 bases). The germline V gene has CDR1 MRHNA and CDR2 SNTAGT. V was cut by 2 bases and J by 0 bases, with 9 bases left in between. The CDR3 sequence is 15 residues long. CDR3 coding DNA: TGTGCCAGCAGTGACGGAGGGAGTAGCACAGATACGCAGTATTTT. The encoded protein is CASSDGGSSTDTQYF.

The chain combines TRBV18 with TRBJ2-5; D gene ambiguous. The CDR3 runs to 14 residues. The V end lost 6 bases, the J end lost 5 bases, and 16 bases lay between the germline ends. CDR1 is KGHSH and CDR2 is LQKENI in the germline V gene. CDR3 sequence: CASSLAGPPETQYF. CDR3 sequence (DNA): TGTGCCAGCTCCCTGGCAGGACCACCCGAGACCCAGTACTTC.

The chain employs TRBV10-3 and TRBJ2-3; a weak D match, TRBD2 (6 bases). The V and J ends lost 2 bases and 3 bases respectively, with 18 bases between them. CDR1 is ENHRY, CDR2 SYGVKD, per germline. The CDR3 spans 17 residues. CDR3 amino acids: CAISEPKREVFTDTQYF. DNA for the CDR3: TGTGCCATCAGTGAGCCGAAAAGGGAGGTCTTTACAGATACGCAGTATTTT.

The J gene is TRBJ2-1, the V gene TRBV27, with no clear D. V was pared by 5 bases and J by 7 bases, with 9 bases between. Germline CDR1 and CDR2: MNHEY and SMNVEV (reference sequence). This CDR3 has 12 residues. The CDR3 nucleotides are TGTGCCAGCAGTCTTATGGGTAATGAGCAGTTCTTC. This translates into CASSLMGNEQFF.

V usage is TRBV11-2 and J usage is TRBJ2-3; the match to TRBD2 covers 7 bases. The germline V gene encodes CDR1 SGHAT and CDR2 FQNNGV. V shed 7 bases, J shed 1 base, and the junction held 11 bases outside the gene matches. The CDR3 has 16 residues. CDR3 sequence (DNA): TGTGCCAGCATCTACATCGGGACTACTGGCACAGATACGCAGTATTTT. Amino acids: CASIYIGTTGTDTQYF.

In its sample, this clone is medium-sized. The chain has TRBV11-2 and TRBJ2-3, with D perhaps assigned TRBD1 or TRBD2 (8 bases each). CDR1 is SGHAT, CDR2 FQNNGV, per germline. The CDR3 extends over 17 amino acids. Between the trimmed V and J ends, which lost 7 bases and 4 bases, there was a span of 24 bases. The CDR3 region is CASTRGGTGPFADTQYF. CDR3 coding DNA: TGTGCCAGCACCCGCGGGGGGACAGGCCCCTTCGCAGATACGCAGTATTTT.

This clone showed up just once. The rearrangement links TRBV19 to TRBJ1-1; D might be TRBD1 (6 bases). The length of the CDR3 is 14 residues. Germline CDR1 reads LNHDA; CDR2 reads SQIVND (reference sequence). V dropped 7 bases and J dropped 1 base, with 13 bases sitting between them. CDR3 in amino acids: CASMGLQGNTEAFF. The CDR3 bases are TGTGCCAGTATGGGTTTACAGGGGAACACTGAAGCTTTCTTT.

The chain has TRBV11-2 and TRBJ2-7; D gene ambiguous. The germline V gene encodes CDR1 SGHAT and CDR2 FQNNGV. The CDR3 is 11 residues long. Trimming left V 3 bases short and J 5 bases short, with 5 bases between. This chain's CDR3 is CASSFGDEQYF. DNA for the CDR3: TGTGCCAGCAGCTTTGGTGACGAGCAGTACTTC.

The J gene is TRBJ2-2, the V gene TRBV4-3, with 7 bases aligning to TRBD1. Germline V gene data show CDR1 as LGHNA and CDR2 as YSLEER. The CDR3 spans 16 residues. V was clipped by 0 bases and J by 3 bases; unmatched bases: 4. CDR3 nucleotide sequence: TGCGCCAGCAGCCAAGAGGCAGGGGGATACACCGGGGAGCTGTTTTTT. It translates to CASSQEAGGYTGELFF.

CDR3 loop: CASSPRDLTRAGELFF. The CDR3 nucleotides read TGTGCCAGCAGTCCACGGGATCTCACTAGGGCCGGGGAGCTGTTTTTT. V gene TRBV7-9 combines with J gene TRBJ2-2; maybe TRBD2 (5 bases). Germline assignment: CDR1 SEHNR and CDR2 FQNEAQ (reference sequence). CDR3 length: 16 residues. Trimming pared 6 bases from V and 6 bases from J, leaving 20 bases between. The whole variable domain, remainder taken from reference TRBV7-9 and TRBJ2-2, is DTGVSQNPRHKITKRGQNVTFRCDPISEHNRLYWYRQTLGQGPEFLTYFQNEAQLEKSRLLSDRFSAERPKGSFSTLEIQRTEQGDSAMYLCASSPRDLTRAGELFFGEGSRLTVL.

The chain has TRBV6-1 and TRBJ1-1; D perhaps matches TRBD1 (6 bases). CDR3 length equals 14 residues. The ends were cut back, 6 bases at V and 0 bases at J, with 11 bases in the middle. CDR1 is MNHNS, CDR2 SASEGT, per germline. CDR3 protein: CASRMDRLNTEAFF. CDR3 coding DNA: TGTGCCAGCAGAATGGACAGACTGAACACTGAAGCTTTCTTT.

The table lists this clone with a count of one. V gene TRBV7-9 combines with J gene TRBJ2-7; TRBD1 might be the D (5 bases). V dropped 5 bases and J dropped 2 bases, with 16 bases sitting between them. This CDR3 has 15 amino acids. CDR1 is SEHNR and CDR2 is FQNEAQ in the germline V gene (reference sequence). CDR3 region: CASSPSPTGPYEQYF. DNA of the CDR3: TGTGCCAGCAGCCCGTCCCCTACAGGTCCCTACGAGCAGTACTTC.

The gene calls are TRBV5-1 and TRBJ2-3; the match to TRBD1 covers 7 bases. The germline gives CDR1 SGHRS, CDR2 YFSETQ. The CDR3 extends over 17 amino acids. Germline trimming cut 7 bases from V and 5 bases from J; bases unmatched to any gene: 19. CDR3 sequence: CASADRESGGPGDTQYF. For the CDR3, the DNA is TGCGCCAGCGCTGACAGGGAATCCGGCGGGCCGGGAGATACGCAGTATTTT.

The rearrangement links TRBV13 to TRBJ1-6; D perhaps matches TRBD1 (6 bases). V gave up 5 bases and J gave up 5 bases, with 13 bases separating them. CDR1 PRHDT and CDR2 FYEKMQ come from the germline V gene (reference sequence). The CDR3 contains 15 residues. CDR3 in amino acids: CASSPSRTDNSPLHF. As DNA, the CDR3 is TGTGCCAGCAGCCCCAGTAGGACAGATAATTCACCCCTCCACTTT.